The 10 T cell receptor beta chains given below trace back to one sample, sequenced in a study of CD8 T cells in ankylosing spondylitis. Study-level results: Made up of several highly homologous variants, a TCR beta motif appeared characteristic of ankylosing spondylitis blood.

Their specific antigens are unknown. MiXCR, run by TCRdb on the 5' RACE reads, gives a single entry per CDR3 protein. The sample holds around 890,000 distinct CDR3 sequences, 12% seen once. The sequenced sample was blood, either unsorted or a sorted T cell fraction (not recorded which). The source of these receptors is a male donor with ankylosing spondylitis.

This clonotype was recorded a few times. The J gene is TRBJ2-1, the V gene TRBV28; TRBD2 agrees at 13 bases. Germline CDR1 is MDHEN and CDR2 is SYDVKM. The CDR3 has 16 residues. The V segment lost 6 bases and the J segment 5 bases; nucleotides outside the gene matches: 7. The CDR3 spells CASRGSGLAGHNEQFF. CDR3 nucleotide sequence: TGTGCCAGCAGGGGATCGGGACTAGCGGGACACAATGAGCAGTTCTTC. The variable domain in full, with the rest retrieved from reference TRBV28 and TRBJ2-1, is DVKVTQSSRYLVKRTGEKVFLECVQDMDHENMFWYRQDPGLGLRLIYFSYDVKMKEKGDIPEGYSVSREKKERFSLILESASTNQTSMYLCASRGSGLAGHNEQFFGPGTRLTVL.

This clonotype occurred a few times. The chain employs TRBV29-1 and TRBJ2-5; TRBD2 is a possible D gene (5 bases). CDR1 is SQVTM, CDR2 ANQGSEA, per germline. The V end was cut by 4 bases, the J end by 1 base, with 13 bases between. The CDR3 is made up of 14 amino acids. CDR3 in DNA: TGCAGCGTTGCCCCCGGCGGACTCCAAGAGACCCAGTACTTC. This sequence encodes CSVAPGGLQETQYF.

This clonotype has just a few counts. V and J are TRBV5-1 and TRBJ2-7; no clear D gene. V dropped 0 bases and J dropped 2 bases, with 12 bases sitting between them. This CDR3 has 15 amino acids. Germline loops: CDR1 SGHRS, CDR2 YFSETQ. The CDR3 DNA is TGCGCCAGCAGCTTGGCCGGTGGCAGACCCTACGAGCAGTACTTC. Protein product: CASSLAGGRPYEQYF.

The CDR3: CSARPGLAVDNEQFF. CDR3 coding DNA: TGCAGTGCTAGACCGGGACTAGCGGTCGACAATGAGCAGTTCTTC. The chain carries TRBV20-1 and TRBJ2-1, with 11 bases fitting TRBD2. Trimming removed 2 bases from V and 5 bases from J; junction bases left unmatched: 5. The germline V gene has CDR1 DFQATT and CDR2 SNEGSKA (reference sequence). This CDR3 is 15 amino acids long.

A few counts support this clonotype. This chain uses TRBV2 with TRBJ1-1; no definite D call. V lost 7 bases, J lost 1 base, and 13 bases lay in between. This CDR3 contains 14 residues. Germline-derived CDR1 and CDR2 are SNHLY and FYNNEI. The CDR3 region is CASTGPNPNTEAFF. Written as DNA, the CDR3 is TGTGCCAGCACCGGACCAAACCCGAACACTGAAGCTTTCTTT.

The chain couples TRBV7-2 to TRBJ2-7, with a possible D match to TRBD1 (6 bases). CDR1 and CDR2 from the germline V gene are SGHTA and FQGNSA. The germline V and J ends were trimmed by 3 bases and 4 bases, with 16 bases remaining between them. The CDR3 has 15 amino acids. The CDR3 DNA sequence: TGTGCCAGCAGCTTTCGTTCGACAGGAATATACGAGCAGTACTTC. It encodes CASSFRSTGIYEQYF.

This clonotype was counted at least ten times. The chain carries TRBV12-3 or TRBV12-4 and TRBJ2-3; D may be TRBD2 (5 bases). This CDR3 comprises 16 residues. V was cut by 1 base and J by 0 bases, with 11 bases left in between. CDR3 sequence: CASSLGLARSTDTQYF. The CDR3 nucleotides are TGTGCCAGCAGTTTAGGCCTAGCAAGGAGCACAGATACGCAGTATTTT.

This clonotype occurred a few times. The chain uses TRBV7-6 and TRBJ2-7; 9 nucleotides line up with TRBD2. From germline, CDR1 is SGHVS and CDR2 FNYEAQ. The V gene end was trimmed by 2 bases and the J gene end by 7 bases; junction bases not matched to a gene: 9. The CDR3 consists of 15 residues. The CDR3 DNA reads as TGTGCCAGCAGCTTAAGTCCTAGCGGGGTAGGTGAGCAGTACTTC. Amino acid sequence: CASSLSPSGVGEQYF.

This clonotype was observed at least ten times. The genes are TRBV7-2 and TRBJ1-3; tentative D call: TRBD1 (5 bases). CDR1 and CDR2 from the germline V gene are SGHTA and FQGNSA. Trimming pared 8 bases from V and 1 base from J, leaving 15 bases between. The CDR3 contains 15 residues. The CDR3 DNA follows: TGTGCCAGCTTGTTCCAGGGATTGTCTGGAAACACCATATATTTT. Translated: CASLFQGLSGNTIYF.

This clonotype showed up just a few times. The gene calls are TRBV10-3 and TRBJ2-1, with D possibly TRBD2 on 6 matching bases. The V end was cut by 0 bases, the J end by 3 bases, with 12 bases between. Germline V gene sequence: CDR1 ENHRY, CDR2 SYGVKD. CDR3 length equals 16 residues. The CDR3 reads CAISESTGVLYNEQFF. CDR3 DNA: TGTGCCATCAGTGAGTCGACGGGAGTACTCTACAATGAGCAGTTCTTC.